These 14 T cell receptor beta chains came from one sample sequenced in a study of beta chain features in type 1 diabetes. The investigators reverse transcribed all of the isolated RNA, so they sequenced expressed TCRB transcripts. Repertoires were generated with immunoSEQ multiplex PCR, while TCRdb's copy carries only in-frame clones and drops some. The table records 350,000 or so clones, roughly a fifth of them present only once. Sequencing used naive CD4+ T cells from blood. These TCRs come from a woman aged 18-35 years in good health.

The V gene is TRBV7-9, the J gene TRBJ2-7, with D perhaps TRBD2 (6 bases). In germline, CDR1 is SEHNR, CDR2 FQNEAQ (reference sequence). Trimming took off 3 bases at V and 5 bases at J, with 8 bases between the two ends. CDR3 length: 12 amino acids. The DNA for the CDR3 is TGTGCCAGCAGCTTGACTAGTAACGAGCAGTACTTC. Its translation is CASSLTSNEQYF.

This clone has only a few counts. This chain uses TRBV9 with TRBJ2-3, with D possibly being TRBD2 (6 bases). Trimming pared 0 bases from V and 4 bases from J, leaving 12 bases between. This CDR3 has 15 amino acids. Germline CDR1 SGDLS, CDR2 YYNGEE. In nucleotides, the CDR3 is TGTGCCAGCAGCGTAGGTCCCAGGGAGGCAGATACGCAGTATTTT. Translated: CASSVGPREADTQYF.

The chain joins TRBV29-1 to TRBJ2-1, with D possibly being TRBD2 (5 bases). V lost 3 bases and J 8 bases, leaving 11 bases between the germline ends. The CDR3 extends over 12 amino acids. Germline loops: CDR1 SQVTM, CDR2 ANQGSEA. Here the CDR3 reads CSVETGLDEQFF. In DNA form, the CDR3 reads TGCAGCGTTGAGACCGGACTCGATGAGCAGTTCTTC.

The chain recombines TRBV30 with TRBJ2-5; TRBD2 might be the D (6 bases). Germline V gene sequence: CDR1 GTSNPN, CDR2 SVGIG (reference sequence). The CDR3 contains 15 residues. Trimming took off 1 base at V and 8 bases at J, with 20 bases between the two ends. In DNA form, the CDR3 reads TGTGCCTGGAGTGGTGAGGCGGGAATTGTCAGAACCCAGTACTTC. This gives the protein CAWSGEAGIVRTQYF.

This clone has only a few counts. V gene TRBV7-9 combines with J gene TRBJ2-7; 10 bases are shared with TRBD1. CDR1 and CDR2 from the germline V gene are SEHNR and FQNEAQ (reference sequence). The CDR3 totals 13 residues. J lost 2 bases, V lost 6 bases, and 1 base had no gene match. The CDR3 nucleotides are TGTGCCAGCAGGGGGACAGGGGCCTACGAGCAGTACTTC. It translates to CASRGTGAYEQYF.

The V and J genes are TRBV30 and TRBJ1-1; 7 nucleotides agree with TRBD1. Germline V gene data show CDR1 as GTSNPN and CDR2 as SVGIG (reference sequence). V was pared by 2 bases and J by 0 bases, with 9 bases of the junction left unmatched. The CDR3 runs 16 residues. In nucleotides, the CDR3 is TGTGCCTGGAGTATGCCAGGGGGACCCTTGAACACTGAAGCTTTCTTT. This gives the protein CAWSMPGGPLNTEAFF.

V usage is TRBV11-2 and J usage is TRBJ2-1, with D perhaps TRBD2 (6 bases). The CDR3 is 15 amino acids. Trimming shortened V by 5 bases and J by 5 bases, and 16 bases separated the two germline ends. Germline CDR1 reads SGHAT; CDR2 reads FQNNGV. CDR3: CASSLRAGRDNEQFF. The CDR3 DNA is TGTGCCAGCAGCCTCCGGGCGGGACGCGACAATGAGCAGTTCTTC.

This clone was found a few times. The genes are TRBV6-1 and TRBJ2-5; 7 nucleotides agree with TRBD1. The CDR3 extends over 16 amino acids. CDR1 and CDR2 (germline): MNHNS, SASEGT. Trimming at V came to 3 bases and at J to 5 bases, leaving 12 bases not matched to a gene. The CDR3 sequence: CASSDWGQPQGETQYF. Here the CDR3 DNA reads TGTGCCAGCAGTGATTGGGGACAGCCTCAAGGGGAGACCCAGTACTTC.

The chain combines TRBV7-8 with TRBJ1-5; no clear D. The CDR3 totals 14 residues. Germline V gene sequence: CDR1 SGHVS, CDR2 FQNEAQ. The V and J ends lost 3 bases and 2 bases respectively, with 8 bases between them. The chain's CDR3 is CASSFREGNQPQHF. The CDR3, as DNA: TGTGCCAGCAGCTTTCGGGAGGGCAATCAGCCCCAGCATTTT.

This clone was counted between two and nine times. The V and J genes are TRBV7-2 and TRBJ2-3; possibly TRBD2 for D (6 bases). The ends were cut back, 5 bases at V and 4 bases at J, with 16 bases in the middle. This CDR3 has 15 residues. The germline gives CDR1 SGHTA, CDR2 FQGNSA. CDR3 sequence: CASSPIAGWADTQYF. CDR3 coding DNA: TGTGCCAGCAGCCCCATCGCGGGGTGGGCAGATACGCAGTATTTT.

A few counts support this clone. The chain carries TRBV13 and TRBJ2-5; 7 bases match TRBD2. The germline CDR1 and CDR2 sequences are PRHDT and FYEKMQ (reference sequence). This CDR3 contains 16 residues. The J segment lost 1 base and the V segment lost 3 bases, leaving 8 bases of the junction unmatched. The CDR3 DNA is TGTGCCAGCAGCTTCCAGCGGGGAATCGGCCAAGAGACCCAGTACTTC. It yields the protein CASSFQRGIGQETQYF.

V is TRBV19 and J is TRBJ2-4; TRBD1 might be the D (6 bases). This CDR3 spans 15 amino acids. Trimming shortened V by 3 bases and J by 9 bases, and 18 bases separated the two germline ends. The V gene's germline CDR1 is LNHDA and CDR2 SQIVND (reference sequence). CDR3 loop: CASSIGPGTLSIQYF. For the CDR3, the DNA is TGTGCCAGTAGTATTGGCCCCGGGACATTGTCCATTCAGTACTTC.

This clone was seen a handful of times. The chain links TRBV5-1 to TRBJ1-4; no definite D call. The CDR3 runs 14 residues. The V and J ends lost 1 base and 1 base respectively, with 5 bases between them. Per the germline V gene, CDR1 is SGHRS and CDR2 is YFSETQ. CDR3 amino acids: CASSLSGTNEKLFF. CDR3 in DNA: TGCGCCAGCAGCTTGTCGGGAACTAATGAAAAACTGTTTTTT.

The gene calls are TRBV4-3 and TRBJ1-1; tentatively, D is TRBD1 (5 bases). This CDR3 contains 15 residues. Looked up from germline, CDR1 is LGHNA and CDR2 is YSLEER. Between the trimmed V and J ends, which lost 0 bases and 4 bases, there was a span of 12 bases. The DNA of the CDR3 is TGCGCCAGCAGCCAAGATTGGGGGGACGGCACTGAAGCTTTCTTT. It yields the protein CASSQDWGDGTEAFF.